Listed here are 21 T cell receptor beta chains from one sample, sequenced in a study of vaccination and CD4 T cells after COVID-19. Regarding treatment: approximately 11-day PBMC culture with coronavirus spike peptide pools or control peptides (ViraFEST assay). No antigen has been assigned to these receptors. CD4+ T cells that had been cultured provided DNA sequenced with the Oncomine TCR Beta short-read assay. TCRdb reprocessed the PCR reads with MiXCR, giving one entry per CDR3 protein. This table has about 14,000 distinct CDR3 sequences, 25% to 35% appearing once. Specimen: CD4+ T cells from blood, cultured in vitro, collected before SARS-CoV-2 vaccination. The origin of the receptors is a human donor who received a COVID-19 vaccine.

This chain links TRBV18 with TRBJ1-1, with D unresolved. The CDR3 runs 13 residues. The germline V and J ends were trimmed by 7 bases and 1 base, with 10 bases remaining between them. Germline assignment: CDR1 KGHSH and CDR2 LQKENI. The CDR3 loop reads CASLRTANTEAFF. DNA for the CDR3: TGTGCCAGCTTACGGACGGCGAACACTGAAGCTTTCTTT.

This chain connects TRBV30 to TRBJ1-3; 9 nucleotides line up with TRBD1. The CDR3 runs to 15 residues. The V and J ends lost 5 bases and 4 bases, in that order; junction bases with no gene match: 9. The germline V gene has CDR1 GTSNPN and CDR2 SVGIG (reference sequence). This chain's CDR3 is CAWGPGTGFGNTIYF. CDR3 nucleotides: TGTGCCTGGGGTCCCGGGACAGGGTTCGGAAACACCATATATTTT.

The chain recombines TRBV2 with TRBJ2-7; maybe TRBD1 (6 bases). The CDR3 has 15 residues. Germline values: CDR1 SNHLY, CDR2 FYNNEI. The V end was cut by 1 base, the J end by 4 bases, with 14 bases between. The CDR3 spells CASSEDSGVNYEQYF. DNA of the CDR3: TGTGCCAGCAGTGAAGATTCAGGGGTGAATTACGAGCAGTACTTC.

This chain connects TRBV9 to TRBJ2-2, with D perhaps TRBD2 (6 bases). Germline V gene sequence: CDR1 SGDLS, CDR2 YYNGEE. The CDR3 loop spans 15 amino acids. Trimming removed 0 bases at V and 1 base at J, with 7 bases between. CDR3 in amino acids: CASSVGGENTGELFF. The DNA for the CDR3 is TGTGCCAGCAGCGTAGGCGGGGAGAACACCGGGGAGCTGTTTTTT. Full variable domain (missing parts from reference TRBV9 and TRBJ2-2): DSGVTQTPKHLITATGQRVTLRCSPRSGDLSVYWYQQSLDQGLQFLIQYYNGEERAKGNILERFSAQQFPDLHSELNLSSLELGDSALYFCASSVGGENTGELFFGEGSRLTVL.

The chain links TRBV29-1 to TRBJ1-2; 10 bases match TRBD1. The V gene's germline CDR1 is SQVTM and CDR2 ANQGSEA. This CDR3 spans 12 amino acids. Trimming took 5 bases from V and 6 from J; bases not matched to a gene: 3. CDR3 DNA sequence: TGCAGCGTTCGACAGGGGGCGGATGGCTACACCTTC. Translated, it gives CSVRQGADGYTF.

This clonotype was picked up a small number of times. The chain joins TRBV7-9 to TRBJ2-1, with 7 nucleotides matching TRBD1. Germline CDR1 and CDR2: SEHNR and FQNEAQ (reference sequence). This CDR3 region has 14 residues. V shed 5 bases and J 4 bases; nucleotides not matched to a gene: 5. This chain's CDR3 is CASSKTGRYNEQFF. The CDR3 DNA is TGTGCCAGCAGCAAGACAGGGCGATACAATGAGCAGTTCTTC.

J is TRBJ2-5 and V is TRBV20-1; maybe TRBD1 (6 bases). Trimming pared 8 bases from V and 1 base from J, leaving 17 bases between. The length of the CDR3 is 14 residues. Germline V gene lookup returns CDR1 DFQATT and CDR2 SNEGSKA (reference sequence). CDR3 protein: CSPDPGTFQETQYF. The CDR3 nucleotides read TGCAGTCCTGACCCCGGGACATTCCAAGAGACCCAGTACTTC.

This clonotype was recorded a few times. The chain employs TRBV6-5 and TRBJ1-2; a possible D gene is TRBD1 (5 bases). The CDR3 runs to 14 residues. Trimming removed 2 bases at V and 7 bases at J, with 14 bases between. The germline gives CDR1 MNHEY, CDR2 SVGAGI. Here the CDR3 reads CASSYRGEGLGYTF. The CDR3 coding sequence is TGTGCCAGCAGTTACAGGGGAGAGGGGCTTGGCTACACCTTC.

V and J are TRBV5-1 and TRBJ2-1; D remains unclear. Per germline, CDR1 SGHRS and CDR2 YFSETQ. The CDR3 runs 13 residues. V was trimmed by 1 base and J by 8 bases, leaving 10 bases between them. CDR3 nucleotide sequence: TGCGCCAGCAGCTTGTGGGTTAGGGATGAGCAGTTCTTC. Translation gives CASSLWVRDEQFF.

This clonotype was counted a few times. The V and J genes are TRBV14 and TRBJ1-2; D remains ambiguous. From germline, CDR1 is SGHDN and CDR2 FVKESK. V was trimmed by 0 bases and J by 5 bases, leaving 7 bases between them. The CDR3 has 13 residues. In DNA, the CDR3 is TGTGCCAGCAGCCAAGATCTGCGGTATGGCTACACCTTC. Amino acids: CASSQDLRYGYTF.

The genes are TRBV20-1 and TRBJ1-6, with TRBD1 as a possible D gene (5 bases). This CDR3 contains 15 residues. V gave up 0 bases and J gave up 7 bases, with 13 bases separating them. CDR1 DFQATT and CDR2 SNEGSKA come from the germline V gene (reference sequence). The CDR3 DNA reads TGCAGTGCTAGAGAGGTGACAGCGGGAAATTCACCCCTCCACTTT. The encoded protein is CSAREVTAGNSPLHF.

This clonotype has more than one count but fewer than ten. The chain links TRBV10-3 to TRBJ1-2, with a possible D match to TRBD1 (6 bases). The CDR3 is 15 residues long. From germline, CDR1 is ENHRY and CDR2 SYGVKD. Trimming took off 6 bases at V and 2 bases at J, with 16 bases between the two ends. This CDR3 reads CAISPLRGANYGYTF. The CDR3 bases are TGTGCCATCAGCCCCCTAAGGGGGGCCAACTATGGCTACACCTTC.

The rearrangement uses TRBV12-3 or TRBV12-4 and TRBJ1-3, with unresolved D. CDR3 length: 15 amino acids. Trimming removed 3 bases from V and 4 bases from J, with 13 bases in between. The CDR3: CASSLLSKGGNTIYF. The CDR3 nucleotides are TGTGCCAGCAGTTTGCTGTCCAAGGGAGGAAACACCATATATTTT.

The chain employs TRBV29-1 and TRBJ1-1; no clear D gene. The germline V and J ends were trimmed by 4 bases and 2 bases, with 11 bases remaining between them. Looked up from germline, CDR1 is SQVTM and CDR2 is ANQGSEA. This CDR3 is built from 13 residues. DNA for the CDR3: TGCAGCGTTGTCGGGTGGGGAAACACTGAAGCTTTCTTT. Encoded protein: CSVVGWGNTEAFF.

The chain has TRBV5-4 and TRBJ1-2; TRBD1 matches at 9 bases. This CDR3 region has 14 residues. CDR1 is SGHNT and CDR2 is YYREEE in the germline V gene (reference sequence). The trim removed 6 bases at V and 4 bases at J, leaving 7 bases unmatched. The CDR3 coding sequence is TGTGCCAGCACCCTGGGACAGGGAGGCTATGGCTACACCTTC. It translates to CASTLGQGGYGYTF.

This clonotype was seen more than once but under ten times. V is TRBV20-1 and J is TRBJ1-3; D might be TRBD1 (5 bases). The CDR3 contains 15 residues. Germline CDR1 DFQATT, CDR2 SNEGSKA (reference sequence). Trimming shortened V by 6 bases and J by 1 base, and 16 bases separated the two germline ends. The CDR3 spells CSARDGKLSGNTIYF. CDR3 sequence (DNA): TGCAGTGCCCGGGACGGGAAGTTATCTGGAAACACCATATATTTT.

V usage is TRBV7-9 and J usage is TRBJ1-5; D is unresolved. Germline CDR1 and CDR2: SEHNR and FQNEAQ (reference sequence). The length of the CDR3 is 13 residues. The V end lost 1 base, the J end lost 7 bases, and 8 bases lay between the germline ends. The CDR3, as DNA: TGTGCCAGCAGCTTAGGTATCGAACAGCCCCAGCATTTT. It translates to CASSLGIEQPQHF.

Only a few counts were recorded for this clonotype. V gene TRBV2 combines with J gene TRBJ2-7, with D tentatively TRBD1 or TRBD2 (5 bases each). Germline V gene lookup returns CDR1 SNHLY and CDR2 FYNNEI. This CDR3 has 14 amino acids. The V end was cut by 6 bases, the J end by 2 bases, with 14 bases between. The CDR3 DNA sequence: TGTGCCAGCAGGACGGGACGTAATACCTACGAGCAGTACTTC. Its translation: CASRTGRNTYEQYF.

V and J are TRBV6-2 or TRBV6-3 and TRBJ1-1; D might be TRBD1 (6 bases). CDR3 length equals 15 residues. Trimming removed 8 bases from V and 1 base from J, with 17 bases in between. Germline assignment: CDR1 MNHEY and CDR2 SVGEGT. CDR3 DNA: TGTGCCAGCGGGACCCGGGGGGCTGGGAACACTGAAGCTTTCTTT. As protein: CASGTRGAGNTEAFF.

The V call is TRBV18, the J call TRBJ1-2; D is unclear. Trimming cost V 5 bases and J 0 bases, with 7 bases left between them. From germline, CDR1 is KGHSH and CDR2 LQKENI. This CDR3 is built from 13 residues. DNA for the CDR3: TGTGCCAGCTCATTGAGCGCTAACTATGGCTACACCTTC. Its protein is CASSLSANYGYTF.

V is TRBV20-1 and J is TRBJ2-2, with 13 bases aligning to TRBD2. This CDR3 spans 16 amino acids. Germline CDR1 DFQATT, CDR2 SNEGSKA (reference sequence). The V and J ends lost 3 bases and 3 bases, in that order; junction bases with no gene match: 4. The CDR3 nucleotides read TGCAGTGCTAGTACTAGCGGGGGGGCCTACACCGGGGAGCTGTTTTTT. Encoded protein: CSASTSGGAYTGELFF.